Listed below are T cell receptor beta chains from one sample, sequenced in a study of blood T cell repertoires in COVID-19. Data came from immunoSEQ multiplex PCR; TCRdb stores just in-frame clones and leaves some out. The sample includes about 160,000 clones, about 83% of them seen just once. The sample taken for sequencing was peripheral blood. These receptors were collected from a woman aged 70-85 years with COVID-19, enrolled during active disease. CDR3s include the opening cysteine and the closing phenylalanine or tryptophan. The D gene is left open where the match is weak. Not all rows give a size; the values are once, few, many and, for expanded clones, a class.

TRBV19	TRBJ1-3	.	.	TGTGCCAGTAGTATGGTCCGGGGGGCAACTGGAAACACCATATATTTT	CASSMVRGATGNTIYF
TRBV18	TRBJ2-2	TRBD2	.	TGTGCCAGCTCACCAACTAGCGGGGGTGACACCGGGGAGCTGTTTTTT	CASSPTSGGDTGELFF
TRBV19	TRBJ2-2	TRBD2	.	TGTGCCAGTCATCCTCGGACTAGCGGGGGAGGCGGGGAGCTGTTTTTT	CASHPRTSGGGGELFF
TRBV2	TRBJ1-2	TRBD1	.	TGTGCCATACAGGGGTCCTATGGCTACACCTTC	CAIQGSYGYTF
TRBV3-1/TRBV3-2	TRBJ1-5	.	.	TGTGCCAGCAGCCCGCAGGGGATGGGAGAGCCCCAGCATTTT	CASSPQGMGEPQHF
TRBV18	TRBJ2-7	.	once	TGTGCCAGCTCATCTTACACAGGGTCGGGGGAGCAGTACTTC	CASSSYTGSGEQYF
TRBV5-1	TRBJ2-3	TRBD2	.	TGCGCCAGCAGCTCCATAACTAGCGGGGGGACAGATACGCAGTATTTT	CASSSITSGGTDTQYF
TRBV6-2/TRBV6-3	TRBJ1-5	.	once	TGTGCCAGCAGTTACGTGGGACACATTTCCAATCAGCCCCAGCATTTT	CASSYVGHISNQPQHF
TRBV2	TRBJ2-1	.	.	TGTGCCAGCAGTGAAAACTATAATGAGCAGTTCTTC	CASSENYNEQFF
TRBV19	TRBJ1-6	.	.	TGTGCCAGTAGTATGGGCGGGGGCGCGATTAATTCACCCCTCCACTTT	CASSMGGGAINSPLHF
TRBV3-1/TRBV3-2	TRBJ2-5	TRBD2	.	TGTGCCAGCAGCCATTCACCGGGACTAGCGGGGGGAGCCCAGTACTTC	CASSHSPGLAGGAQYF
TRBV4-2	TRBJ2-5	TRBD2	.	TGTGCCAGCAGCCAAGGGTCCGGGGGGGCCGGGGAGACCCAGTACTTC	CASSQGSGGAGETQYF
TRBV30	TRBJ1-2	.	.	TGTGCCTGGAGTAAAGGAGGGAGCGGAGGCTACACCTTC	CAWSKGGSGGYTF
TRBV10-3	TRBJ1-2	.	.	TGTGCCATCAGTGAGTCGGCAGAGGATGGCTACACCTTC	CAISESAEDGYTF
TRBV7-2	TRBJ1-2	TRBD1	.	TGTGCCAGCAGCTTAGCGACAGGGGGTCGAGGCTACACCTTC	CASSLATGGRGYTF
TRBV5-1	TRBJ1-1	.	.	TGCGCCAGCAGCTTGGACGGACTAGGTGGGGCGACGAACACTGAAGCTTTCTTT	CASSLDGLGGATNTEAFF
TRBV2	TRBJ2-2	.	few	TGTGCCAGCAGTGAGGCCCACGAGGCCGGGGAGCTGTTTTTT	CASSEAHEAGELFF
TRBV19	TRBJ2-5	TRBD2	.	TGTGCCAGTGCAAGCGGGGGGGCCGATGAGACCCAGTACTTC	CASASGGADETQYF
TRBV29-1	TRBJ1-1	.	.	TGCAGCGTTGGTGACAGGACGGCACAAGCTTTCTTT	CSVGDRTAQAFF
TRBV24-1	TRBJ1-5	TRBD1	.	TGTGCCACCAAGGGGCCCCCGGGACAGGGGGATCAGCCCCAGCATTTT	CATKGPPGQGDQPQHF